This T cell receptor beta chain was identified in a study of cytomegalovirus exposure and HLA in healthy donors. The overall study: Previous work identified roughly 110 million unique TCR beta sequences from around 200 million T cells.

Notes on the study in general: In a later analysis, approximately 15,000 TCR beta sequences were associated with HLA alleles at 0.05 false discovery rate. Most of the CMV-associated TCR beta chains (in a later analysis) appeared to be HLA-restricted. Across donors, presence/absence analyses took sequencing depth to be roughly uniform.

This CDR3 has 14 amino acids. Germline CDR1 is MNHEY and CDR2 is SMNVEV (reference sequence). After removal of 6 bases from V and 1 base from J, the junction contained 5 bases not matched to a gene. PCR used 60 Vbeta primers and 13 Jbeta primers. Only in-frame clones appear in the TCRdb table, and some are missing; sequencing was by immunoSEQ multiplex PCR. The sample lists 150,000 to 200,000 clones, roughly three quarters occurring once. A few counts support this clone. What it binds is unknown. The chain uses TRBV27 and TRBJ1-1; 7 bases match TRBD1. The specimen sequenced was PBMCs. The origin of this receptor is a woman aged 45-60 years in good health and CMV-seronegative. The CDR3 DNA reads TGTGCCAGCAGGACCGGGACAGCGAACACTGAAGCTTTCTTT. This encodes CASRTGTANTEAFF.